These T cell receptor beta chains were read from a single sample in a study of persistence of HIV-infected CD4 T cells. Their recognized antigens are unknown. Sequenced by immunoSEQ multiplex PCR; TCRdb stores in-frame clones only, minus some. The profile shows 25,000 to 35,000 clones, approximately 78% of them singletons. The sequences come from CD4+ T cells sorted from PBMCs after roughly 17-hour stimulation, collected from a patient who received antiretroviral therapy. The source is an adult woman with HIV who was CMV-seropositive. Each CDR3 is given with its conserved first and last residue. D genes are given only for firm matches. A row's size may be missing; if present it is once, few, many or a size class.

j_call	v_call	clone_size	d_call	cdr3_length	cdr3_nt	cdr3_aa
TRBJ2-3	TRBV21-1	.	.	16	TGTGCCAGCAGCAGGGGAGGGGGCTTTATCGCAGATACGCAGTATTTT	CASSRGGGFIADTQYF
TRBJ2-7	TRBV3-1/TRBV3-2	.	.	16	TGTGCCAGCAGCCCCCGGCACGGGGGTGTTTCCTACGAGCAGTACTTC	CASSPRHGGVSYEQYF
TRBJ1-3	TRBV18	.	.	13	TGTGCCAGCTCTCGTACATCTGGAAACACCATATATTTT	CASSRTSGNTIYF
TRBJ2-2	TRBV5-4	.	.	15	TGTGCCAGCAGCGCGGGACAGAGGAACACCGGGGAGCTGTTTTTT	CASSAGQRNTGELFF
TRBJ2-5	TRBV29-1	.	.	12	TGCAGCGTTGGAACAGGGCCAGAGACCCAGTACTTC	CSVGTGPETQYF
TRBJ1-2	TRBV2	.	.	9	TGTGCCAGCAGTCCGAGCTACACCTTC	CASSPSYTF
TRBJ1-2	TRBV5-6	.	.	14	TGTGCCAGCAGCCGCGGGATCCTGAACTATGGCTACACCTTC	CASSRGILNYGYTF
TRBJ2-3	TRBV2	.	.	14	TGTGCCAGCCGGGCCGAATTTAGCACAGATACGCAGTATTTT	CASRAEFSTDTQYF
TRBJ2-2	TRBV18	.	TRBD1	16	TGTGCCAGCTCACCTCGGACAGGTTCGGTCGGTGGGGAGCTGTTTTTT	CASSPRTGSVGGELFF
TRBJ1-4	TRBV19	.	TRBD1	15	TGTGCCAGTAGTATAGAGGGACAGCGATTTGAAAAACTGTTTTTT	CASSIEGQRFEKLFF
TRBJ2-2	TRBV19	.	.	14	TGTGCCACCACTTCAGGGGTGAGCACCGGGGAGCTGTTTTTT	CATTSGVSTGELFF
TRBJ1-1	TRBV29-1	.	.	12	TGCAGCGTTGGGTATTATGGTACTGAAGCTTTCTTT	CSVGYYGTEAFF
TRBJ1-2	TRBV6-5	.	.	10	TGTGCCGCGAAGGGAAACGGCTACACCTTC	CAAKGNGYTF
TRBJ1-5	TRBV27	.	TRBD1	17	TGTGCCAGCAAGGACCCTACAGGGGGAGGGGTAGGTCAGCCCCAGCATTTT	CASKDPTGGGVGQPQHF
TRBJ1-5	TRBV19	.	TRBD1	14	TGTGCCAGTAACACAGGGGAAGGTAATCAGCCCCAGCATTTT	CASNTGEGNQPQHF
TRBJ2-2	TRBV3-1/TRBV3-2	.	.	15	TGTGCCAGCAGCCAAACCGGGGGTAGCACCGGGGAGCTGTTTTTT	CASSQTGGSTGELFF
TRBJ2-1	TRBV2	.	.	14	TGTGCCAGCAGTGACAGGGCCTCCTACAATGAGCAGTTCTTC	CASSDRASYNEQFF
TRBJ1-5	TRBV10-2	.	.	14	TGCGCCAGCAGTGAGTCGGGCAGAAATCAGCCCCAGCATTTT	CASSESGRNQPQHF
TRBJ2-2	TRBV11-2	once	.	16	TGTGCCAGCAGCTTAGTTTGGACAGAAAACACCGGGGAGCTGTTTTTT	CASSLVWTENTGELFF
TRBJ1-1	TRBV3-1/TRBV3-2	.	TRBD1	14	TGTGCCAGCAGCGCGACAGGGAGATCTCCTGAAGCTTTCTTT	CASSATGRSPEAFF
TRBJ2-2	TRBV19	.	TRBD1	14	TGTGCCAGTGGAGGGGACAGGGCTCCCGGGGAGCTGTTTTTT	CASGGDRAPGELFF
TRBJ1-1	TRBV6-5	.	.	15	TGTGCCAGTCTCCGGGACGGAAGTATGAACACTGAAGCTTTCTTT	CASLRDGSMNTEAFF
TRBJ1-5	TRBV5-1	medium-sized	TRBD1	14	TGCGCCAGCAGCTTAACAGGGGGCGATCAGCCCCAGCATTTT	CASSLTGGDQPQHF